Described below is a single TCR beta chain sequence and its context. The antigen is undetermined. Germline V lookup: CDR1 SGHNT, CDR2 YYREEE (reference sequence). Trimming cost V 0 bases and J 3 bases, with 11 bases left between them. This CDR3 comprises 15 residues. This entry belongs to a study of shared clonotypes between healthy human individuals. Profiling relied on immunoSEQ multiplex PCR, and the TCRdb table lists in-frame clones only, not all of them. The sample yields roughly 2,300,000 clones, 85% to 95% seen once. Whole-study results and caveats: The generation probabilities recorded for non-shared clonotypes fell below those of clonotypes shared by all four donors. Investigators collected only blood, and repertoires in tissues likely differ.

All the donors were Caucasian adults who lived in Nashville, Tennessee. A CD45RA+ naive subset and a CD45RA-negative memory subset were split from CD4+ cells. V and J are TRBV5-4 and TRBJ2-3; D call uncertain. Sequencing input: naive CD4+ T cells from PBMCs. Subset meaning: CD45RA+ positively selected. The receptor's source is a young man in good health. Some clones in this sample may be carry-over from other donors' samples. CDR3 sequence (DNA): TGTGCCAGCAGCTTGGGTACGACGAGAACAGATACGCAGTATTTT. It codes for CASSLGTTRTDTQYF.